The 5 T cell receptor beta chains given below trace back to one sample, sequenced in a study of shared clonotypes between healthy human individuals. Sequencing was performed with immunoSEQ multiplex PCR; in TCRdb, only in-frame clones are kept and a portion is missing. Here the sample spans about 1,800,000 clones, over 85% being singletons. CD45RO-negative, CCR7-selected cells formed the naive CD8 fraction, which excluded terminally differentiated effector memory CD45RA+ cells. The sequenced sample was naive CD8+ T cells sorted from blood. The receptors derive from a man aged 18 to 30 in good health.

This clone turned up a few times. This rearrangement joins TRBV25-1 to TRBJ1-1; unclear D gene. CDR3 length equals 11 residues. Germline V gene lookup returns CDR1 MGHDK and CDR2 SYGVNS. Trimming shortened V by 6 bases and J by 4 bases, and 6 bases separated the two germline ends. CDR3 bases: TGTGCCAGCAGGCGGGGCACTGAAGCTTTCTTT. Encoded protein: CASRRGTEAFF. The full variable domain, rest sourced from reference TRBV25-1 and TRBJ1-1, is EADIYQTPRYLVIGTGKKITLECSQTMGHDKMYWYQQDPGMELHLIHYSYGVNSTEKGDLSSESTVSRIRTEHFPLTLESARPSHTSQYLCASRRGTEAFFGQGTRLTVV.

The chain recombines TRBV11-3 with TRBJ2-7; perhaps TRBD2 as D (5 bases). V lost 5 bases to trimming and J lost 1 base, with 15 bases between them. The CDR3 extends over 15 amino acids. The germline V gene encodes CDR1 SGHNT and CDR2 YENEEA. CDR3 DNA: TGTGCCAGCAGCCCCGGGGTTTGTGTTTCCTACGAGCAGTACTTC. It translates to CASSPGVCVSYEQYF. Supplemented by reference TRBV11-3 and TRBJ2-7, the full variable domain reads EAGVVQSPRYKIIEKKQPVAFWCNPISGHNTLYWYLQNLGQGPELLIRYENEEAVDDSQLPKDRFSAERLKGVDSTLKIQPAELGDSAVYLCASSPGVCVSYEQYFGPGTRLTVT.

The V gene is TRBV9, the J gene TRBJ2-7; 8 nucleotides match TRBD2. V was pared by 1 base and J by 1 base, with 13 bases of the junction left unmatched. CDR3 size: 18 residues. The germline V gene encodes CDR1 SGDLS and CDR2 YYNGEE. This CDR3 reads CASSVMRPGTSSSYEQYF. In DNA, the CDR3 is TGTGCCAGCAGCGTAATGCGCCCCGGGACTAGTTCATCCTACGAGCAGTACTTC. The whole variable domain, filled in from reference TRBV9 and TRBJ2-7, reads DSGVTQTPKHLITATGQRVTLRCSPRSGDLSVYWYQQSLDQGLQFLIQYYNGEERAKGNILERFSAQQFPDLHSELNLSSLELGDSALYFCASSVMRPGTSSSYEQYFGPGTRLTVT.

Worth noting for this clone: Other DNA sequences of this sample code for an identical CDR3. J is TRBJ2-7 and V is TRBV5-4; 10 nucleotides align to TRBD1. The CDR3 has 14 amino acids. CDR1 and CDR2 (germline): SGHNT, YYREEE (reference sequence). Trimming took 4 bases from V and 3 from J; bases not matched to a gene: 4. CDR3 amino acids: CASSLDRGSYEQYF. For the CDR3, the DNA is TGTGCCAGCAGCCTGGACAGGGGGAGCTACGAGCAGTACTTC.

The chain uses TRBV10-2 and TRBJ2-2; TRBD2 aligns across 9 bases. Trimming at V came to 8 bases and at J to 8 bases, leaving 3 bases not matched to a gene. Germline lookup yields CDR1 WSHSY and CDR2 SAAADI. The CDR3 consists of 12 residues. The CDR3 DNA sequence: TGCGCCAGCCAAGCGGGAGGAGGGGAGCTGTTTTTT. Translation: CASQAGGGELFF.